Below, 11 T cell receptor beta chains from the same sample are listed, as sequenced in a study of early T cells in non-severe SARS-CoV-2 infection. MiXCR, applied by TCRdb to the 5' RACE reads, yields one record per CDR3 protein. Among 70,000 to 75,000 distinct CDR3 sequences listed, 12% to 15% were seen once. The specimen sequenced was whole blood. The receptors come from an adult who was a healthcare worker with PCR-confirmed SARS-CoV-2 infection or an uninfected control (not recorded which).

There are many counts of this clonotype. This chain connects TRBV10-3 to TRBJ1-6, with D maybe TRBD1 (6 bases). The V and J ends lost 6 bases and 10 bases respectively, with 10 bases between them. The CDR3 is 12 residues long. CDR1 is ENHRY and CDR2 is SYGVKD in the germline V gene. The CDR3 nucleotides read TGTGCCATCAGGACAGGAGAATCACCCCTCCACTTT. This translates into CAIRTGESPLHF.

The chain employs TRBV28 and TRBJ1-4; no clear D. The germline V and J ends were trimmed by 6 bases and 10 bases, with 9 bases remaining between them. The germline CDR1 and CDR2 sequences are MDHEN and SYDVKM. The CDR3 is made up of 11 amino acids. The CDR3 nucleotides are TGTGCCAGCAGGCGGGTGGCAAAACTGTTTTTT. The encoded protein is CASRRVAKLFF.

This chain links TRBV7-6 with TRBJ2-7, with 10 bases identical to TRBD2. J lost 0 bases, V lost 4 bases, and 6 bases had no gene match. This CDR3 has 16 amino acids. The germline CDR1 and CDR2 sequences are SGHVS and FNYEAQ. The CDR3 DNA sequence: TGTGCCAGCAGCTCCGGGACTAGCGAGAGCTCCTACGAGCAGTACTTC. This encodes CASSSGTSESSYEQYF. Full variable domain (remainder filled in from reference TRBV7-6 and TRBJ2-7): GAGVSQSPRYKVTKRGQDVALRCDPISGHVSLYWYRQALGQGPEFLTYFNYEAQQDKSGLPNDRFSAERPEGSISTLTIQRTEQRDSAMYRCASSSGTSESSYEQYFGPGTRLTVT.

This clonotype showed up just a few times. The chain employs TRBV14 and TRBJ1-2; D is unclear. CDR3 length: 16 amino acids. V lost 3 bases and J 6 bases, leaving 20 bases between the germline ends. Germline CDR1 SGHDN, CDR2 FVKESK. CDR3 sequence (DNA): TGTGCCAGCAGCCAGGAACCTCTTGTAGTCTTGGATGGCTACACCTTC. Its translation is CASSQEPLVVLDGYTF.

This clonotype was seen many times. The genes are TRBV18 and TRBJ1-4; D gene ambiguous. CDR1 KGHSH and CDR2 LQKENI come from the germline V gene. This CDR3 has 14 residues. The V end lost 1 base, the J end lost 0 bases, and 3 bases lay between the germline ends. The CDR3 DNA reads TGTGCCAGCTCACCACGGTCAACTAATGAAAAACTGTTTTTT. Encoded protein: CASSPRSTNEKLFF.

This clonotype was observed a few times. Here the CDR3 reads CASSLGETGASNYGYTF. The CDR3, as DNA: TGTGCCAGCAGCTTAGGAGAGACAGGGGCGTCTAACTATGGCTACACCTTC. This chain connects TRBV7-9 to TRBJ1-2; 8 positions agree with TRBD1. The CDR3 loop spans 17 amino acids. The junction had 7 bases not matched to a gene; V was cut back by 1 base and J by 0 bases. Germline CDR1 and CDR2: SEHNR and FQNEAQ (reference sequence).

The J gene is TRBJ2-7, the V gene TRBV5-1; D ambiguous. This CDR3 is built from 17 residues. The germline CDR1 and CDR2 sequences are SGHRS and YFSETQ. V was clipped by 6 bases and J by 4 bases, with 26 bases between them. CDR3 sequence (DNA): TGCGCCAGCACCCCCCGTCCTGGTCACAGACCTTTATACGAGCAGTACTTC. Translating gives CASTPRPGHRPLYEQYF. The whole variable domain, remainder taken from reference TRBV5-1 and TRBJ2-7, is KAGVTQTPRYLIKTRGQQVTLSCSPISGHRSVSWYQQTPGQGLQFLFEYFSETQRNKGNFPGRFSGRQFSNSRSEMNVSTLELGDSALYLCASTPRPGHRPLYEQYFGPGTRLTVT.

This clonotype was counted between two and nine times. This chain links TRBV27 with TRBJ1-5; no reliable D call. The CDR3 extends over 14 amino acids. The V gene lost 3 bases and the J gene lost 1 base, with 7 bases spanning the gap. The germline V gene has CDR1 MNHEY and CDR2 SMNVEV (reference sequence). The CDR3 spells CASSLVRSNQPQHF. The CDR3 DNA follows: TGTGCCAGCAGTTTGGTGCGGAGCAATCAGCCCCAGCATTTT.

This clonotype has ten or more counts. This rearrangement joins TRBV2 to TRBJ1-4; no reliable D call. V was shortened by 8 bases and J by 3 bases, with 13 bases between the two germline ends. The CDR3 is made up of 14 amino acids. Germline assignment: CDR1 SNHLY and CDR2 FYNNEI. The CDR3: CASSIIRSNEKLFF. The CDR3 nucleotides read TGTGCCAGCTCGATTATCAGGTCTAATGAAAAACTGTTTTTT. The whole variable domain, filled in from reference TRBV2 and TRBJ1-4, reads EPEVTQTPSHQVTQMGQEVILRCVPISNHLYFYWYRQILGQKVEFLVSFYNNEISEKSEIFDDQFSVERPDGSNFTLKIRSTKLEDSAMYFCASSIIRSNEKLFFGSGTQLSVL.

The chain couples TRBV29-1 to TRBJ2-7, with TRBD1 as a possible D gene (5 bases). The CDR3 is made up of 12 amino acids. The ends were cut back, 4 bases at V and 3 bases at J, with 10 bases in the middle. Germline V gene lookup returns CDR1 SQVTM and CDR2 ANQGSEA. The CDR3 region has the DNA TGCAGCGTTGGGGCCAGGGTCTACGAGCAGTACTTC. This encodes CSVGARVYEQYF.

This clonotype was seen ten or more times. The chain uses TRBV10-3 and TRBJ2-2; the D gene is possibly TRBD2 (5 bases). V gave up 0 bases and J gave up 6 bases, with 17 bases separating them. Germline lookup yields CDR1 ENHRY and CDR2 SYGVKD. This CDR3 is 17 amino acids long. This CDR3 reads CAISESQSLRVSGELFF. The CDR3 nucleotides are TGTGCCATCAGTGAGTCGCAATCTCTGAGGGTCTCCGGGGAGCTGTTTTTT.